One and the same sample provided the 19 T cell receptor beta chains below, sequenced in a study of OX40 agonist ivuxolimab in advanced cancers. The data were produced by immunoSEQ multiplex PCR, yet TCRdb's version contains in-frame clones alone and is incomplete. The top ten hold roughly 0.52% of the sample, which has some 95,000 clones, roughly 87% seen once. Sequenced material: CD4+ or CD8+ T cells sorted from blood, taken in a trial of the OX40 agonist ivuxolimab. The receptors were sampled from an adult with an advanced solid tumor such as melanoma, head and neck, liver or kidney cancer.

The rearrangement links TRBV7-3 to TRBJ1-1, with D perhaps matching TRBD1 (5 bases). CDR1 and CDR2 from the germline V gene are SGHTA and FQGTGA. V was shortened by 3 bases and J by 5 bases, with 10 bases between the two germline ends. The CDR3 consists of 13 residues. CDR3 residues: CASSFDSQTEAFF. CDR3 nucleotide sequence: TGTGCCAGCAGCTTTGACAGCCAGACTGAAGCTTTCTTT. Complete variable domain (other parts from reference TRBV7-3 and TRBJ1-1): GAGVSQTPSNKVTEKGKYVELRCDPISGHTALYWYRQSLGQGPEFLIYFQGTGAADDSGLPNDRFFAVRPEGSVSTLKIQRTERGDSAVYLCASSFDSQTEAFFGQGTRLTVV.

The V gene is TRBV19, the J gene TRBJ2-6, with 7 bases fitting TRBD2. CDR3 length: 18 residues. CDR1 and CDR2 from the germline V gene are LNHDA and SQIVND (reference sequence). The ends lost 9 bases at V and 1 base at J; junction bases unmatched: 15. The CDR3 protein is CASRSGWGRGSGANVLTF. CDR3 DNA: TGTGCCAGCCGATCCGGTTGGGGGAGGGGTTCTGGGGCCAACGTCCTGACTTTC.

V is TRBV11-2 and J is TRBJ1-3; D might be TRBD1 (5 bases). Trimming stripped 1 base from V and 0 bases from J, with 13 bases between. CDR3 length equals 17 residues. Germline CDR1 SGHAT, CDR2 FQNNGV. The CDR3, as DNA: TGTGCCAGCAGCTTAGGGGGCGCGCGGTCCTCTGGAAACACCATATATTTT. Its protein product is CASSLGGARSSGNTIYF.

CDR3 sequence: CASNEGHYGYTF. DNA of the CDR3: TGTGCCAGTAATGAGGGGCACTATGGCTACACCTTC. This chain links TRBV19 with TRBJ1-2; a possible D gene is TRBD1 (5 bases). CDR3 length equals 12 residues. Germline V gene data show CDR1 as LNHDA and CDR2 as SQIVND (reference sequence). Trimming removed 7 bases from V and 3 bases from J, with 9 bases in between.

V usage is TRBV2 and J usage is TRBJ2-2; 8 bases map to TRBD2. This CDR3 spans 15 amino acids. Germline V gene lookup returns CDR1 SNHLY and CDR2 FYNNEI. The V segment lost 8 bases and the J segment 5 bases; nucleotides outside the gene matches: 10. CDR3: CASSRTSGGTGELFF. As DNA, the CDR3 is TGTGCCAGCTCGAGAACTAGCGGTGGGACCGGGGAGCTGTTTTTT.

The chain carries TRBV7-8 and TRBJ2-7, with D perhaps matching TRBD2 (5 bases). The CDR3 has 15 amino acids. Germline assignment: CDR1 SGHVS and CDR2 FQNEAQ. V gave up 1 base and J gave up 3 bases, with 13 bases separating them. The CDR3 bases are TGTGCCAGCAGCTTAGTTCCAGCAGGAGGCTACGAGCAGTACTTC. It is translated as CASSLVPAGGYEQYF.

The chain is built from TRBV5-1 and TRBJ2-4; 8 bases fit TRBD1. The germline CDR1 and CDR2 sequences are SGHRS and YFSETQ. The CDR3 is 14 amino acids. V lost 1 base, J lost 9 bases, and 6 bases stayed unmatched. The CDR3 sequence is CASSLSGQVGIQYF. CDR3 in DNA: TGCGCCAGCAGCTTGTCGGGACAGGTCGGCATTCAGTACTTC.

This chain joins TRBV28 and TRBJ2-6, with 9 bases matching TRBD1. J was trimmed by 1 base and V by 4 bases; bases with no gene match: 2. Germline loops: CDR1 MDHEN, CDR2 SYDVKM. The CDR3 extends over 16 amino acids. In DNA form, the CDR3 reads TGTGCCAGCAGTTACAGGGGGCTATCTGGGGCCAACGTCCTGACTTTC. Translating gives CASSYRGLSGANVLTF. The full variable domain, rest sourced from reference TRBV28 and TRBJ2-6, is DVKVTQSSRYLVKRTGEKVFLECVQDMDHENMFWYRQDPGLGLRLIYFSYDVKMKEKGDIPEGYSVSREKKERFSLILESASTNQTSMYLCASSYRGLSGANVLTFGAGSRLTVL.

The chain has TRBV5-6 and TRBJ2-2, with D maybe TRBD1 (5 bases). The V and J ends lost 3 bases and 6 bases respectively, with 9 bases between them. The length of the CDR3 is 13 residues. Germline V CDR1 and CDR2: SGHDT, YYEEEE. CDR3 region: CASSSGFAGELFF. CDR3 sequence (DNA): TGTGCCAGCAGCTCAGGGTTTGCCGGGGAGCTGTTTTTT.

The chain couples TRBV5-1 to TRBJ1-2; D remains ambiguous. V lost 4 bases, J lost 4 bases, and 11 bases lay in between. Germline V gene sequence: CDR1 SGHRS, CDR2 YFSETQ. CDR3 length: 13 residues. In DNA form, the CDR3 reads TGCGCCAGCAGCCCTGACACAAGCTATGGCTACACCTTC. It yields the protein CASSPDTSYGYTF.

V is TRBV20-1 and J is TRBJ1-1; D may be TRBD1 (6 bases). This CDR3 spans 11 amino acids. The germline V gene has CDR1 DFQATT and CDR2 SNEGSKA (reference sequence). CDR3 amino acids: CVRGGQTEAFF. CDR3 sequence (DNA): TGCGTGAGGGGGGGGCAGACTGAAGCTTTCTTT.

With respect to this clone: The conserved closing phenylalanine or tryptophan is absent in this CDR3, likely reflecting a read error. CDR3 sequence: CASTPNEAISPLHL. The DNA of the CDR3 is TGTGCCAGCACCCCGAACGAAGCTATTTCACCCCTCCACCTT. This chain connects TRBV6-1 to TRBJ1-6; D unclear. CDR1 is MNHNS and CDR2 is SASEGT in the germline V gene. The V and J ends lost 7 bases and 9 bases respectively, with 16 bases between them. The CDR3 runs 14 residues.

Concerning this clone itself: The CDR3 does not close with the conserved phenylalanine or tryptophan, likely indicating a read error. CDR3 residues: CASSQSGYNSPLHL. The CDR3 nucleotides read TGTGCCAGCAGCCAATCGGGTTATAATTCACCCCTCCACCTT. This chain joins TRBV14 and TRBJ1-6; D gene uncertain. CDR3 size: 14 residues. Trimming removed 2 bases at V and 4 bases at J, with 6 bases between. CDR1 and CDR2 from the germline V gene are SGHDN and FVKESK.

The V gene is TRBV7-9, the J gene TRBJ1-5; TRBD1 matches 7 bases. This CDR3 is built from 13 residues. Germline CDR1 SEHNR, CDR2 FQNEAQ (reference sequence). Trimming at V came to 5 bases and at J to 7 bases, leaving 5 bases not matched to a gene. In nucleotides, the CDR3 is TGTGCCAGCAGCCTAGGGGGCGGGCAGCCCCAGCATTTT. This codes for CASSLGGGQPQHF.

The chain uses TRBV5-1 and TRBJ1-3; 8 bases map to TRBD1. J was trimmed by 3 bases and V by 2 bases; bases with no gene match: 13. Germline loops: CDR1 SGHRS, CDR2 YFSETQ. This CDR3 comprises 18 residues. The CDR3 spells CASSLTGPGGAGGNTIYF. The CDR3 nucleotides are TGCGCCAGCAGCTTAACTGGGCCAGGGGGCGCGGGTGGAAACACCATATATTTT.

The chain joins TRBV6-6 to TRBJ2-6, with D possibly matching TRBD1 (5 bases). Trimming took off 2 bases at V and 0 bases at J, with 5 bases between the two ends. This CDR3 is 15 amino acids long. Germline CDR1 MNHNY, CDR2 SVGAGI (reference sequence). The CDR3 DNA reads TGTGCCAGCAGTTACGACAGCTCTGGGGCCAACGTCCTGACTTTC. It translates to CASSYDSSGANVLTF.

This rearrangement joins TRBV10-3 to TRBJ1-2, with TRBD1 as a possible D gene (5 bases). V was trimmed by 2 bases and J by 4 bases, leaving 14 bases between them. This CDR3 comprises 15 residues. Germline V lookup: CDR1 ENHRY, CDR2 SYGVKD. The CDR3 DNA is TGTGCCATCAGTGAGAGGTGGGAGGGGACCTATGGCTACACCTTC. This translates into CAISERWEGTYGYTF.

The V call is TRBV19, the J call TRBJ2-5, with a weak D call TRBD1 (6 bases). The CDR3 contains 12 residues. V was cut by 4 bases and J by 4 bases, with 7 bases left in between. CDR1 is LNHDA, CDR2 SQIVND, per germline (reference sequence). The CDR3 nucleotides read TGTGCCAGTAGTACACAGGGAGAGACCCAGTACTTC. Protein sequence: CASSTQGETQYF. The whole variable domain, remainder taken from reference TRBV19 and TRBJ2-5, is DGGITQSPKYLFRKEGQNVTLSCEQNLNHDAMYWYRQDPGQGLRLIYYSQIVNDFQKGDIAEGYSVSREKKESFPLTVTSAQKNPTAFYLCASSTQGETQYFGPGTRLLVL.

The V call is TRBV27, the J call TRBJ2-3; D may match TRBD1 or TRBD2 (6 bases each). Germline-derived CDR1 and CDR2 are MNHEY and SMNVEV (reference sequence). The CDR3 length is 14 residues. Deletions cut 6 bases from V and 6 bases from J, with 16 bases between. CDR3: CASSPSGGRDTQYF. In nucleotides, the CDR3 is TGTGCCAGCAGCCCTAGTGGGGGGCGCGATACGCAGTATTTT.